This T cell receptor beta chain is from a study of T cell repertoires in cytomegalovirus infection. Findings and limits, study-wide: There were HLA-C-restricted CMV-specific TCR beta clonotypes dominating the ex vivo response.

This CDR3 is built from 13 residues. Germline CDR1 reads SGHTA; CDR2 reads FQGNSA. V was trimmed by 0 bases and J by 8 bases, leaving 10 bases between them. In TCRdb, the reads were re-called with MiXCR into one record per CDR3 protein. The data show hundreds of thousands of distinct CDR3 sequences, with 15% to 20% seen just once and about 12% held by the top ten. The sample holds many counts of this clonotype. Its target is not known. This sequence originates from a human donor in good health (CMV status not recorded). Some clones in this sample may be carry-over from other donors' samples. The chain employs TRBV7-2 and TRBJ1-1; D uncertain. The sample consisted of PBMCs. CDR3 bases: TGTGCCAGCAGCTTAGCGATCAAACGGGAAGCTTTCTTT. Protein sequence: CASSLAIKREAFF.